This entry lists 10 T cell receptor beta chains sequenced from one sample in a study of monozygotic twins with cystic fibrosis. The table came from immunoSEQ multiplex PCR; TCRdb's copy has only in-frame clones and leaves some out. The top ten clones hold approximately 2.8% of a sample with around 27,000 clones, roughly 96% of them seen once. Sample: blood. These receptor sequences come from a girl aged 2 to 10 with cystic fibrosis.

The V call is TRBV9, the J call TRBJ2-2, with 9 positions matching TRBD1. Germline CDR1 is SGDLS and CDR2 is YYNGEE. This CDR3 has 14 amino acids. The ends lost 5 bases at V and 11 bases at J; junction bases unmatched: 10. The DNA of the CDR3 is TGTGCCAGCAGTCCGGGACAGGGCTTCGCTGAGCTGTTTTTT. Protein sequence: CASSPGQGFAELFF.

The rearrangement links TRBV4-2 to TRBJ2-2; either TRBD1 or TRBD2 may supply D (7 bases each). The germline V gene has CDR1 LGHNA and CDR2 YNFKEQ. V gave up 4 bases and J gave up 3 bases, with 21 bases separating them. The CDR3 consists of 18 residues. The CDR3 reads CASSRGITTGRDTGELFF. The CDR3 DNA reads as TGTGCCAGCAGCCGGGGTATAACGACAGGGAGGGACACCGGGGAGCTGTTTTTT.

CDR3 loop: CASRYGQGSYGYTF. CDR3 nucleotides: TGTGCCAGCAGATACGGACAGGGATCCTATGGCTACACCTTC. The rearrangement uses TRBV7-9 and TRBJ1-2; TRBD1 matches 8 bases. Trimming removed 6 bases from V and 4 bases from J; junction bases left unmatched: 7. The CDR3 loop spans 14 amino acids. Germline lookup yields CDR1 SEHNR and CDR2 FQNEAQ (reference sequence).

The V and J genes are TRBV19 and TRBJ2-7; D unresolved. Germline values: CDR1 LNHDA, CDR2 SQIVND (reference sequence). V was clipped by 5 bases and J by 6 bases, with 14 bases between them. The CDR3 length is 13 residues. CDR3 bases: TGTGCCAGTAGTCGCCTAGGTGTAGGCGAGCAGTACTTC. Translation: CASSRLGVGEQYF.

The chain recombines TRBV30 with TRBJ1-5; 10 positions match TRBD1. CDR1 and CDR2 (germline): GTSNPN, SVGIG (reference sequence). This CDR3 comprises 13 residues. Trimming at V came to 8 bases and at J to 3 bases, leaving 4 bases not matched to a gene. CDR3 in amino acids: CAGDRGPNQPQHF. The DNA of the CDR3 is TGTGCCGGTGACAGGGGGCCCAATCAGCCCCAGCATTTT.

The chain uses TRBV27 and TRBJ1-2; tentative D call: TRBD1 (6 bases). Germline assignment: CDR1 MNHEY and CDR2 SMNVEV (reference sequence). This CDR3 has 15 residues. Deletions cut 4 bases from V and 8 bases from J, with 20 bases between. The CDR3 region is CASSSTTRDKKGYTF. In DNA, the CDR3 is TGTGCCAGCAGTTCCACAACTCGGGACAAAAAAGGCTACACCTTC.

This CDR3 is CASEHGTGYNEQFF. The CDR3 DNA sequence: TGTGCCAGCGAGCACGGTACAGGTTACAATGAGCAGTTCTTC. The chain is built from TRBV2 and TRBJ2-1; D possibly corresponds to TRBD1 (5 bases). The CDR3 has 14 amino acids. V lost 8 bases and J 4 bases, leaving 15 bases between the germline ends. Germline CDR1 and CDR2: SNHLY and FYNNEI.

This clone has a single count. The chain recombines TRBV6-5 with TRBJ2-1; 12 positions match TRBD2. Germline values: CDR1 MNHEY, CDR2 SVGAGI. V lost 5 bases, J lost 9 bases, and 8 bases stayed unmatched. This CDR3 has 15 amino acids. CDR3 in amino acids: CASSTRLAGVAEQFF. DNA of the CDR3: TGTGCCAGCAGTACACGACTAGCGGGAGTAGCTGAGCAGTTCTTC.

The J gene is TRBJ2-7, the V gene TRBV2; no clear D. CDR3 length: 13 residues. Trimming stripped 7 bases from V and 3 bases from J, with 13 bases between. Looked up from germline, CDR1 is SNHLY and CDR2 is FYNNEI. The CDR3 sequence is CASKGASRYEQYF. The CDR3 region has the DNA TGTGCCAGCAAGGGCGCCTCACGCTACGAGCAGTACTTC.

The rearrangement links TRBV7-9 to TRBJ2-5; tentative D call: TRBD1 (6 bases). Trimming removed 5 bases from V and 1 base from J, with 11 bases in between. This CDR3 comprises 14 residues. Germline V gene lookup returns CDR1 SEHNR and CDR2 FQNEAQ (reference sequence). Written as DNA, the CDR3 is TGTGCCAGCAGCCTGACAGGTGGCCAAGAGACCCAGTACTTC. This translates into CASSLTGGQETQYF.